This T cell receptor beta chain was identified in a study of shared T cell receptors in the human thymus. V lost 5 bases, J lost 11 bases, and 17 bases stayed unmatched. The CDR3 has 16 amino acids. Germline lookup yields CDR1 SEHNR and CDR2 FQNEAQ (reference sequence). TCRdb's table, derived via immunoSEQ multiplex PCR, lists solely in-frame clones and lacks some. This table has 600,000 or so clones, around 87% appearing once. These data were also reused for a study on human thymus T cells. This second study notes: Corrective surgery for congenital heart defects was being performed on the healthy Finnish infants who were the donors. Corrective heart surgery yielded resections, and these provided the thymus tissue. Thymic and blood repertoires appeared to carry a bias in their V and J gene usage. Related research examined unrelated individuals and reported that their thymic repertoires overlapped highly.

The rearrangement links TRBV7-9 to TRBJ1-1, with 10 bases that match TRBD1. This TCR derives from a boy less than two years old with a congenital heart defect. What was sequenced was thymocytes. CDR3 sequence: CASSRMTGGVRIMAFF. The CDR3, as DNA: TGTGCCAGCAGCCGGATGACAGGGGGCGTGAGAATAATGGCTTTCTTT.